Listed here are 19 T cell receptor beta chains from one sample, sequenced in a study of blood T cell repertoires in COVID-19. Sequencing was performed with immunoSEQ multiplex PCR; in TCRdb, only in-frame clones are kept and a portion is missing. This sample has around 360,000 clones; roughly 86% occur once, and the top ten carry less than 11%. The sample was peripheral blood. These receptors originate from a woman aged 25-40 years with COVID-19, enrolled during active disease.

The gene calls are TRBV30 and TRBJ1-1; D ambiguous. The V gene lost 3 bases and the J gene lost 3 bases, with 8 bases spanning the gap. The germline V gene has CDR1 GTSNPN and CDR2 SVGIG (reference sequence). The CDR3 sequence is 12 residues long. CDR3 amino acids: CAWSQRDTEAFF. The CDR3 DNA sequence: TGTGCCTGGAGCCAGCGGGACACTGAAGCTTTCTTT. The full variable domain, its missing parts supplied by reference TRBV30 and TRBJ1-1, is SQTIHQWPATLVQPVGSPLSLECTVEGTSNPNLYWYRQAAGRGLQLLFYSVGIGQISSEVPQNLSASRPQDRQFILSSKKLLLSDSGFYLCAWSQRDTEAFFGQGTRLTVV.

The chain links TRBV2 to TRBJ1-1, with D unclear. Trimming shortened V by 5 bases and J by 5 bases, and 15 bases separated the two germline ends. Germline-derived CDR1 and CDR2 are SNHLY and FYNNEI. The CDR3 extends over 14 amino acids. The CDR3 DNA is TGTGCCAGCAGTCAGACTCTACTTGGAACTGAAGCTTTCTTT. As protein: CASSQTLLGTEAFF.

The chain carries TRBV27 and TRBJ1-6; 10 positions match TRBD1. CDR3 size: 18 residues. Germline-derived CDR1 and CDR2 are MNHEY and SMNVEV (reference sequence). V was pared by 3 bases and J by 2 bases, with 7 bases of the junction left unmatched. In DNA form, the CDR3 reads TGTGCCAGCAGTTTGGGACAGGGGACACCTCCCTATAATTCACCCCTCCACTTT. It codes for CASSLGQGTPPYNSPLHF.

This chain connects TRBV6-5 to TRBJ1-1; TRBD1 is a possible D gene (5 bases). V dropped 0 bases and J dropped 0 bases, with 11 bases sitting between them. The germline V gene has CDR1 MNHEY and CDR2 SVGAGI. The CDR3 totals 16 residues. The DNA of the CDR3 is TGTGCCAGCAGTTACTCGGAGGGGCTTGTGAACACTGAAGCTTTCTTT. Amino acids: CASSYSEGLVNTEAFF.

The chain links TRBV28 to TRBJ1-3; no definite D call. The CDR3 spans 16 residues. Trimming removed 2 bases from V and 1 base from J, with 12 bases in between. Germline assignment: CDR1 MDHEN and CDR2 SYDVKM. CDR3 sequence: CASSLPGLNSGNTIYF. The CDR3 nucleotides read TGTGCCAGCAGTTTACCAGGACTAAATTCTGGAAACACCATATATTTT.

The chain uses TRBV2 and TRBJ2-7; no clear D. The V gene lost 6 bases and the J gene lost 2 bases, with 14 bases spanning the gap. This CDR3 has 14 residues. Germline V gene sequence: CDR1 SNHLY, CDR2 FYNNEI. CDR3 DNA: TGTGCCAGCAGAGACTCTTTACACCCCTACGAGCAGTACTTC. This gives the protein CASRDSLHPYEQYF.

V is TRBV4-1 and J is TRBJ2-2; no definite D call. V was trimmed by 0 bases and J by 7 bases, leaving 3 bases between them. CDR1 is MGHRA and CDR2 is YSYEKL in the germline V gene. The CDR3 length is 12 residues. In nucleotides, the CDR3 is TGCGCCAGCAGCCAAGACTACGGGGAGCTGTTTTTT. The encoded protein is CASSQDYGELFF.

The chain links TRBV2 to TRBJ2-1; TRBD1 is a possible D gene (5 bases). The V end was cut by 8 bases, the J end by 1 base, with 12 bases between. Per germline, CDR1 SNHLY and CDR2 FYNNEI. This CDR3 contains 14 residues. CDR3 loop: CASSLDRSYNEQFF. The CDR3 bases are TGTGCCAGCTCCCTCGACAGATCCTACAATGAGCAGTTCTTC. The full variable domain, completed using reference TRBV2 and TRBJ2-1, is EPEVTQTPSHQVTQMGQEVILRCVPISNHLYFYWYRQILGQKVEFLVSFYNNEISEKSEIFDDQFSVERPDGSNFTLKIRSTKLEDSAMYFCASSLDRSYNEQFFGPGTRLTVL.

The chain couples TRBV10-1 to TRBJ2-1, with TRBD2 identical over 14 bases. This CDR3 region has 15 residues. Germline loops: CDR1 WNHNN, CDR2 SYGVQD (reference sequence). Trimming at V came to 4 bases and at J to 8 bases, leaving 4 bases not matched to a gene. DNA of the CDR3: TGCGCCAGCAGTGGGACTAGCGGGAGGCTGCATGAGCAGTTCTTC. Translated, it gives CASSGTSGRLHEQFF.

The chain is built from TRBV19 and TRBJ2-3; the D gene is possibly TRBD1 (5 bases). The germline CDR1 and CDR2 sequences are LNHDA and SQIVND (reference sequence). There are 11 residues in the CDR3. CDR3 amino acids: CASGYRDTQYF. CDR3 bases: TGTGCATCCGGCTACAGGGATACGCAGTATTTT.

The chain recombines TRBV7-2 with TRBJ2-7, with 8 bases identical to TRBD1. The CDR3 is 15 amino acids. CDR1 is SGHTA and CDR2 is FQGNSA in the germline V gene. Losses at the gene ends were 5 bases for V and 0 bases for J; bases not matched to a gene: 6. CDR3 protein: CASSITGTGSYEQYF. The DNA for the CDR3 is TGTGCCAGCAGCATTACCGGGACAGGCTCCTACGAGCAGTACTTC.

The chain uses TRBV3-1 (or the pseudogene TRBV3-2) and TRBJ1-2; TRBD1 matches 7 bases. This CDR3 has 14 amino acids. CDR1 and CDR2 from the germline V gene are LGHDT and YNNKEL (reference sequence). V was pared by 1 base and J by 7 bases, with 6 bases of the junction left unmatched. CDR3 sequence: CASSQVEGGAGYTF. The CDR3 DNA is TGTGCCAGCAGCCAAGTGGAAGGGGGCGCTGGCTACACCTTC.

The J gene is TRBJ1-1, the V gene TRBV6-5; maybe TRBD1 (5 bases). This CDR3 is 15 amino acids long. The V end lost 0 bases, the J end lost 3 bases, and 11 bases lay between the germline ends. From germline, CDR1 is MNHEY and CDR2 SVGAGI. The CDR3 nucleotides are TGTGCCAGCAGTTACTCGGTGGGGCAGGACACTGAAGCTTTCTTT. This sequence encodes CASSYSVGQDTEAFF.

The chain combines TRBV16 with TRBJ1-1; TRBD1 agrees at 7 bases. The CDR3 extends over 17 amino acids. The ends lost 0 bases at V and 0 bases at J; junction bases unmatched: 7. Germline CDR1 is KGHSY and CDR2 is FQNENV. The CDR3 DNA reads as TGTGCCAGCAGCCAATCGGCCAGGGGGAGCATGAACACTGAAGCTTTCTTT. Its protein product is CASSQSARGSMNTEAFF. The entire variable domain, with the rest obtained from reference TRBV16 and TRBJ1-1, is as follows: GEEVAQTPKHLVRGEGQKAKLYCAPIKGHSYVFWYQQVLKNEFKFLISFQNENVFDETGMPKERFSAKCLPNSPCSLEIQATKLEDSAVYFCASSQSARGSMNTEAFFGQGTRLTVV.

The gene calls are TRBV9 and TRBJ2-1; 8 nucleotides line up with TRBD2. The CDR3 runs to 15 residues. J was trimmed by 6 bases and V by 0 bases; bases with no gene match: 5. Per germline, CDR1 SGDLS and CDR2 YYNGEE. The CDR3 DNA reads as TGTGCCAGCAGCGTAGAGGGACTAGGCAGCAATGAGCAGTTCTTC. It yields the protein CASSVEGLGSNEQFF.

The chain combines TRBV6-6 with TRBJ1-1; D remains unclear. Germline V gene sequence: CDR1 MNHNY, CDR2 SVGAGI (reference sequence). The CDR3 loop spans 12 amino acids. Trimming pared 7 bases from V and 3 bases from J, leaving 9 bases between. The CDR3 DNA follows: TGTGCCAGCATCGAGGGTGACACTGAAGCTTTCTTT. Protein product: CASIEGDTEAFF.

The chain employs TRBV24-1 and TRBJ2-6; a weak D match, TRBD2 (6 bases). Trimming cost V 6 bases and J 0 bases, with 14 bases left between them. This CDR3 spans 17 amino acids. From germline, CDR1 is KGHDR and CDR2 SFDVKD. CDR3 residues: CATSCRDSSSGANVLTF. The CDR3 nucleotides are TGTGCCACCAGTTGCCGGGACTCGAGCTCTGGGGCCAACGTCCTGACTTTC.

The CDR3 loop is CASRRDRGQRYGYTF. The CDR3 DNA is TGTGCCAGTAGGAGGGACAGGGGGCAGCGCTATGGCTACACCTTC. This chain uses TRBV19 with TRBJ1-2; 12 bases match TRBD1. The germline gives CDR1 LNHDA, CDR2 SQIVND (reference sequence). V was clipped by 6 bases and J by 4 bases; unmatched bases: 6. This CDR3 has 15 residues.

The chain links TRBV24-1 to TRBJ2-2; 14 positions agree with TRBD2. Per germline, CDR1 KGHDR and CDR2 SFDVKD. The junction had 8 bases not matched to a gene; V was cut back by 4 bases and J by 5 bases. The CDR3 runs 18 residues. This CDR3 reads CATSDLGLAGVGTGELFF. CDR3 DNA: TGTGCCACCAGTGACCTGGGACTAGCGGGAGTCGGGACCGGGGAGCTGTTTTTT.